This T cell receptor (beta chain) emerged from a study of T cell changes during pregnancy in multiple sclerosis. Libraries were prepared by immunoSEQ multiplex PCR; TCRdb keeps only in-frame clonotypes and omits some of them. Counted here are just under 65,000 clones, 90% occurring once; the ten biggest clones make up less than 2.5%. CDR3 length: 16 residues. V shed 4 bases and J 5 bases; nucleotides not matched to a gene: 11. Germline V lookup: CDR1 SGHRS, CDR2 YFSETQ. This sequence originates from a female donor in good health, enrolled as a control in a pregnancy study. The chain employs TRBV5-1 and TRBJ2-1; 8 bases are a match to TRBD2. This sample comprised peripheral blood, obtained in the second trimester of pregnancy. The CDR3 nucleotides read TGCGCCAGCAGCCCCGGACTAGCAGGGCTCAACAATGAGCAGTTCTTC. It encodes CASSPGLAGLNNEQFF. Full variable domain (missing parts from reference TRBV5-1 and TRBJ2-1): KAGVTQTPRYLIKTRGQQVTLSCSPISGHRSVSWYQQTPGQGLQFLFEYFSETQRNKGNFPGRFSGRQFSNSRSEMNVSTLELGDSALYLCASSPGLAGLNNEQFFGPGTRLTVL.